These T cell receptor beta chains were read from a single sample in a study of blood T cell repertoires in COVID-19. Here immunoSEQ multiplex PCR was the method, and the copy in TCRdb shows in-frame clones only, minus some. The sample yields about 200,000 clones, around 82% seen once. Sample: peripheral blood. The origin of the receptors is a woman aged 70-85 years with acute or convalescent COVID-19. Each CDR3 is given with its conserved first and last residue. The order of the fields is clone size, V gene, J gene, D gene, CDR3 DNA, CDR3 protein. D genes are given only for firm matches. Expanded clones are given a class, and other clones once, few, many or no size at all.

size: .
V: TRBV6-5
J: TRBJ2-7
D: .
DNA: TGTGCCAGCAGGGGACAATTAAGCTCCTACGAGCAGTACTTC
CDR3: CASRGQLSSYEQYF

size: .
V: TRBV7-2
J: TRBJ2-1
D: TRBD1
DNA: TGTGCCAGCCGTACCGCGGGACAGGGGGCCAATGAGCAGTTCTTC
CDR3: CASRTAGQGANEQFF

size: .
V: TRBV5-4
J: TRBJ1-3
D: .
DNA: TGTGCCAGCAGCTTCGGGGTTGCTGGAAACACCATATATTTT
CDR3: CASSFGVAGNTIYF

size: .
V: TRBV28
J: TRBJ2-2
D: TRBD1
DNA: TGTGCCAGCAGTCTCCGGGACAGGAGGGCCGGGGAGCTGTTTTTT
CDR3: CASSLRDRRAGELFF

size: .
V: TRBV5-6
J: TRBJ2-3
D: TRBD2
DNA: TGTGCCAGCAGTTTGAGGACTAGCGGGAGCACAGATACGCAGTATTTT
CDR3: CASSLRTSGSTDTQYF

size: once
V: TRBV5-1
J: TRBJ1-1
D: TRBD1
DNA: TGCGCCAGCAGCTTAGGGGGACAGGGGGCTGGTGAAGCTTTCTTT
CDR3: CASSLGGQGAGEAFF

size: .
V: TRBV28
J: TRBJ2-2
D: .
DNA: TGTGCCAGCAGTTGGTTTTTGGGGGCTAGTCGCACCGGGGAGCTGTTTTTT
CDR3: CASSWFLGASRTGELFF

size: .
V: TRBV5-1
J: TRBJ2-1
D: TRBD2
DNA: TGCGCCAGCAGCCCCTCGGGGGGGACTAGCATAGGGGGGTCCTACAATGAGCAGTTCTTC
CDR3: CASSPSGGTSIGGSYNEQFF

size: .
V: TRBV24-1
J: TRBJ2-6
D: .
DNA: TGTGCCACCAGTGATCCCGGGAGCTCTGGGGCCAACGTCCTGACTTTC
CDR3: CATSDPGSSGANVLTF

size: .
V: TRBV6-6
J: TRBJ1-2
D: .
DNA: TGTGCCAGCACCCCCGGAGGGCAGGATAACTATGGCTACACCTTC
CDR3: CASTPGGQDNYGYTF

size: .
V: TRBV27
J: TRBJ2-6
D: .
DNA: TGTGCCAGCAGTCTGTCTGGGGCCAACGTCCTGACTTTC
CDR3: CASSLSGANVLTF

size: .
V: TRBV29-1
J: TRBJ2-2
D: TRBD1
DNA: TGCAGCGGACAGGGTGAAACGAACACCGGGGAGCTGTTTTTT
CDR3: CSGQGETNTGELFF

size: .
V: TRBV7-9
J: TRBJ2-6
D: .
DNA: TGTGCCAGCAGCTTAGCGCGCGGCGTTAGCTCTGGGGCCAACGTCCTGACTTTC
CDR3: CASSLARGVSSGANVLTF

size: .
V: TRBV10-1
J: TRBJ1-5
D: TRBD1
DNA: TGCGCCAGCAGTGAGTCGACTAGGGGGCGCGGACAGCCCCAGCATTTT
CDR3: CASSESTRGRGQPQHF

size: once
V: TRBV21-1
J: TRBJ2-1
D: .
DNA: TGTGCCAGCAGCACTAACCGGACTAGCGGATTAAACAGGAACAATGAGCAGTTCTTC
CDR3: CASSTNRTSGLNRNNEQFF

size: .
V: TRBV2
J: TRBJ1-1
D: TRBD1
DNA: TGTGCCAGCACTACACAGGGGGCGGTGAACACTGAAGCTTTCTTT
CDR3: CASTTQGAVNTEAFF

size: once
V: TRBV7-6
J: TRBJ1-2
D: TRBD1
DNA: TGTGCCAGCAGCTTAGGGGACAGGGGAGCTAACTATGGCTACACCTTC
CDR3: CASSLGDRGANYGYTF

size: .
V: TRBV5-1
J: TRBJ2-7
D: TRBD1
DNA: TGCGCCAGCAGCATCGGGACAGGGGACTACGAGCAGTACTTC
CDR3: CASSIGTGDYEQYF

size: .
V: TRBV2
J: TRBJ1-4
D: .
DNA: TGTGCCAGCAGTGTAGACAGGATAAATGAAAAACTGTTTTTT
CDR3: CASSVDRINEKLFF

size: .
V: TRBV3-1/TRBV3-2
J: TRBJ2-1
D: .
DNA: TGTGCCAGCAGCGGGGGGTTGAATGAGCAGTTCTTC
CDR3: CASSGGLNEQFF

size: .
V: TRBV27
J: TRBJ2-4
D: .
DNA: .
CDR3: CASSFGPGQGRVLAKNIQYF

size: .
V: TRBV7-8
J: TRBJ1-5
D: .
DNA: TGTGCCAGCAGCTTAACAACCAATCAGCCCCAGCATTTT
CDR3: CASSLTTNQPQHF

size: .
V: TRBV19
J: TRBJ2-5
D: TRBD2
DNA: TGTGCCAGTAGCCCTGGGTGGCTAGCGGGACTTGAGACCCAGTACTTC
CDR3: CASSPGWLAGLETQYF

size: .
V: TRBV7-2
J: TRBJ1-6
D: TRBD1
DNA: TGTGCCAGCACGGCCGGGACAGGGGGGTCACCCCTCCACTTT
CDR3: CASTAGTGGSPLHF

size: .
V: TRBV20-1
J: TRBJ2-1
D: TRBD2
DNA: TGCAGTGCTAGTACCAGCGGGAGTTCCTACAATGAGCAGTTCTTC
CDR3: CSASTSGSSYNEQFF

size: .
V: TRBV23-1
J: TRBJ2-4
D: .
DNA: TGCGCCAGCAGTCAACGGGACACTATAGCCAAAAACATTCAGTACTTC
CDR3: CASSQRDTIAKNIQYF

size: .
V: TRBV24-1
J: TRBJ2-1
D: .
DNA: TGTGCCACCAGTGAGGCCGGGACCTACAATGAGCAGTTCTTC
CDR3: CATSEAGTYNEQFF